This T cell receptor beta chain was documented in a study of shared clonotypes between healthy human individuals. Study context: Sampling drew on donors who were a couple of women and a few men aged 18 to 49. Study observations and caveats: Non-shared clonotypes were found to have lower generation probabilities than the clonotypes that were shared by all four of the sorted-subset donors.

The CDR3 runs 16 residues. Trimming removed 6 bases from V and 3 bases from J, with 20 bases in between. Germline CDR1 and CDR2: MDHEN and SYDVKM. Generated by immunoSEQ multiplex PCR, the TCRdb table keeps only in-frame clones and is missing some. The table includes more than 2,000,000 clones, about 92% detected once. About this clone: Its antigen is not known.

The chain uses TRBV28 and TRBJ1-2; no reliable D call. Material: naive CD4+ T cells from PBMCs. The subset was: CD45RA+ positively selected. The TCR originated in a man between 18 and 35 years old in good health. Some clones in this sample may be carry-over from other donors' samples. This CDR3 reads CASRGQKRGVDYGYTF. In DNA, the CDR3 is TGTGCCAGCAGGGGCCAGAAGCGAGGTGTGGACTATGGCTACACCTTC.